This entry is about one T cell receptor (beta chain). Its antigen is unknown. The patients all showed relapse after autologous stem cell transplantation, while their brentuximab vedotin exposure varied. The data originate from a study of PD-1 blockade in classical Hodgkin lymphoma. Using immunoSEQ multiplex PCR, the repertoire was profiled, and TCRdb retains in-frame clones only, with some absent. The repertoire has tens of thousands of clones, roughly 77% of them found once; the top ten carry about a sixth. Between the trimmed V and J ends, which lost 4 bases and 0 bases, there was a span of 10 bases. The CDR3 is 15 amino acids. General study points: Lower baseline TCR diversity marked trial partial responders and progressors.

This sequence joins TRBV7-1 and TRBJ1-5; D gene uncertain. TRBV7-1 is classed as an ORF, of uncertain function. The sequencing used peripheral blood mononuclear cells (PBMCs), collected before the second cycle of nivolumab. This receptor was obtained from a human donor with classical Hodgkin lymphoma. The CDR3 DNA reads TGTGCCAGCAGCTTAGCTGGGTATAGCAATCAGCCCCAGCATTTT. This sequence encodes CASSLAGYSNQPQHF.